These 32 T cell receptor beta chains were all obtained from the same sample, sequenced in a study of radiotherapy plus CTLA-4 blockade in lung cancer. Repertoires were generated with immunoSEQ multiplex PCR, while TCRdb's copy carries only in-frame clones and drops some. The sample contains 55,000 to 80,000 clones, over 75% of which appear only once. The source was peripheral blood, collected from a patient treated with radiotherapy plus ipilimumab. Receptors were obtained from a human donor with non-small cell lung cancer that progressed on radiotherapy plus ipilimumab.

This chain uses TRBV2 with TRBJ2-3; D is undetermined. This CDR3 contains 13 residues. The V gene lost 6 bases and the J gene lost 2 bases, with 9 bases spanning the gap. Germline assignment: CDR1 SNHLY and CDR2 FYNNEI. The CDR3 sequence is CASRFLVTDTQYF. In nucleotides, the CDR3 is TGTGCCAGCAGATTCCTCGTCACAGATACGCAGTATTTT.

Only one count was recorded for this clone. This chain uses TRBV7-2 with TRBJ2-3, with TRBD2 matching over 7 bases. Germline values: CDR1 SGHTA, CDR2 FQGNSA. The CDR3 runs 15 residues. The ends lost 6 bases at V and 9 bases at J; junction bases unmatched: 15. The CDR3 nucleotides read TGTGCCAGCAGTACAAGCGGGACCCTCACCCCAACGCAGTATTTT. Amino acid sequence: CASSTSGTLTPTQYF.

J is TRBJ2-7 and V is TRBV6-1; 12 bases map to TRBD2. The CDR3 runs 16 residues. Looked up from germline, CDR1 is MNHNS and CDR2 is SASEGT. Unmatched junction bases numbered 6, after V lost 3 bases and J lost 3 bases. The DNA for the CDR3 is TGTGCCAGCAGTGAGCTAGCGGGAGGGGGCAACTACGAGCAGTACTTC. Translating it yields CASSELAGGGNYEQYF.

The chain uses TRBV6-5 and TRBJ2-2; D is unclear. V was shortened by 6 bases and J by 1 base, with 6 bases between the two germline ends. Germline CDR1 and CDR2: MNHEY and SVGAGI. The CDR3 runs to 13 residues. The CDR3 nucleotides read TGTGCCAGCAGGTGGGGGAACACCGGGGAGCTGTTTTTT. It translates to CASRWGNTGELFF.

The chain uses TRBV7-8 and TRBJ2-7, with TRBD2 matching 13 bases. V dropped 3 bases and J dropped 6; count of bases not matched to a gene: 5. Germline assignment: CDR1 SGHVS and CDR2 FQNEAQ. CDR3 size: 15 residues. The CDR3 DNA follows: TGTGCCAGCAGCTTCGGACTAGCGGGAGCAGGCGAGCAGTACGTC. Amino acid sequence: CASSFGLAGAGEQYV.

The V gene is TRBV28, the J gene TRBJ2-5, with D possibly TRBD1 on 5 matching bases. The CDR3 spans 14 residues. From germline, CDR1 is MDHEN and CDR2 SYDVKM. Trimming pared 2 bases from V and 3 bases from J, leaving 10 bases between. This CDR3 reads CASSLLAREETQYF. The CDR3 nucleotides read TGTGCCAGCAGTTTACTCGCCAGGGAAGAGACCCAGTACTTC.

This chain links TRBV5-4 with TRBJ2-3, with 13 nucleotides matching TRBD2. There are 17 residues in the CDR3. J gave up 4 bases and V 4 bases, and 9 bases lay outside the gene matches. Per germline, CDR1 SGHNT and CDR2 YYREEE (reference sequence). The CDR3 region is CASSTSGLAGVSDTQYF. In nucleotides, the CDR3 is TGTGCCAGCAGCACCTCCGGACTAGCGGGAGTATCAGATACGCAGTATTTT.

This chain joins TRBV28 and TRBJ1-2; D not certain. Trimming shortened V by 2 bases and J by 5 bases, and 3 bases separated the two germline ends. CDR1 and CDR2 from the germline V gene are MDHEN and SYDVKM. The CDR3 is 11 residues long. The chain's CDR3 is CASSLKYGYTF. The CDR3 DNA sequence: TGTGCCAGCAGTTTAAAATATGGCTACACCTTC.

The chain carries TRBV2 and TRBJ1-3; no definite D call. The CDR3 contains 14 residues. Germline V gene lookup returns CDR1 SNHLY and CDR2 FYNNEI. Trimming took 2 bases from V and 0 from J, leaving 5 bases between them. As DNA, the CDR3 is TGTGCCAGCAGTGAAAGTTACTCTGGAAACACCATATATTTT. Its protein product is CASSESYSGNTIYF.

The chain uses TRBV30 and TRBJ2-7; D is ambiguous. CDR3 length: 13 amino acids. Trimming pared 3 bases from V and 1 base from J, leaving 10 bases between. The germline CDR1 and CDR2 sequences are GTSNPN and SVGIG (reference sequence). The DNA of the CDR3 is TGTGCCTGGAGGGGGATTTTTTCCTACGAGCAGTACGTC. Translated: CAWRGIFSYEQYV.

This clone was seen a few times. The chain carries TRBV6-5 and TRBJ1-1; TRBD1 agrees at 11 bases. Trimming removed 4 bases from V and 4 bases from J; junction bases left unmatched: 5. This CDR3 has 15 amino acids. Per germline, CDR1 MNHEY and CDR2 SVGAGI. This chain's CDR3 is CASSLAGTGGTEAFF. DNA for the CDR3: TGTGCCAGCAGTTTGGCAGGGACAGGGGGCACTGAAGCTTTCTTT.

This chain connects TRBV25-1 to TRBJ1-5; 7 bases line up with TRBD1. There are 16 residues in the CDR3. The ends lost 4 bases at V and 6 bases at J; junction bases unmatched: 12. Germline-derived CDR1 and CDR2 are MGHDK and SYGVNS. The CDR3, as DNA: TGTGCCAGCAGTGCTTCTTGGTCAGGGGGAAGTCAGCCCCAGCATTTT. Protein product: CASSASWSGGSQPQHF.

The V and J genes are TRBV13 and TRBJ2-2, with 8 positions matching TRBD1. The junction had 6 bases not matched to a gene; V was cut back by 4 bases and J by 2 bases. Germline CDR1 is PRHDT and CDR2 is FYEKMQ (reference sequence). The CDR3 spans 16 residues. The CDR3 here is CASSSIDRGNTGELFF. CDR3 bases: TGTGCCAGCAGCTCCATTGACAGGGGAAACACCGGGGAGCTGTTTTTT.

The J gene is TRBJ2-5, the V gene TRBV19; 8 bases fit TRBD1. The V gene end was trimmed by 8 bases and the J gene end by 6 bases; junction bases not matched to a gene: 8. CDR1 and CDR2 (germline): LNHDA, SQIVND (reference sequence). The CDR3 runs 13 residues. Written as DNA, the CDR3 is TGTGCCAGTTCCCGCCAGGGGGCTAAGACCCAGTACTTC. Its protein product is CASSRQGAKTQYF.

There are a few counts of this clone. A read error may produce the germline difference seen at one junction end. The CDR3 region has the DNA TGTGCCAGCAGTTTAGGGAATCCGAGACAGACCACTTTT. Its protein is CASSLGNPRQTTF. The chain couples TRBV28 to TRBJ1-5, with D maybe TRBD1 (5 bases). CDR1 is MDHEN and CDR2 is SYDVKM in the germline V gene. The CDR3 contains 13 residues.

The J gene is TRBJ1-1, the V gene TRBV28; D remains ambiguous. In germline, CDR1 is MDHEN, CDR2 SYDVKM. The CDR3 runs 13 residues. V lost 6 bases to trimming and J lost 3 bases, with 11 bases between them. This CDR3 reads CASRIGSDTEAFF. CDR3 in DNA: TGTGCCAGCAGAATAGGGAGTGACACTGAAGCTTTCTTT.

The gene calls are TRBV28 and TRBJ2-7; 12 bases agree with TRBD2. This CDR3 spans 16 amino acids. CDR1 is MDHEN, CDR2 SYDVKM, per germline. V trimming: 4 bases; J trimming: 7 bases; junction bases outside the gene matches: 11. The CDR3 DNA reads TGTGCCAGCAGTTGTCGACTAGCGGGAGTAGAAGAGGAGCAGTACGTC. Translating gives CASSCRLAGVEEEQYV.

The chain is built from TRBV7-3 and TRBJ1-1; D uncertain. This CDR3 region has 13 residues. Germline lookup yields CDR1 SGHTA and CDR2 FQGTGA. The V gene lost 2 bases and the J gene lost 1 base, with 5 bases spanning the gap. The CDR3 protein is CASSLQPNTEAFF. CDR3 bases: TGTGCCAGCAGCTTACAACCGAACACTGAAGCTTTCTTT.

The chain employs TRBV28 and TRBJ1-3, with D tentatively TRBD1 (5 bases). The germline V and J ends were trimmed by 8 bases and 3 bases, with 8 bases remaining between them. Per germline, CDR1 MDHEN and CDR2 SYDVKM. This CDR3 comprises 12 residues. In DNA form, the CDR3 reads TGTGCCAGCCGGGGCGGTGGAAACACCATATATTTT. Amino acid sequence: CASRGGGNTIYF.

This clone was detected only once. This chain uses TRBV18 with TRBJ2-3; TRBD2 matches 11 bases. The CDR3 sequence is 16 residues long. The V gene's germline CDR1 is KGHSH and CDR2 LQKENI. Trimming cost V 4 bases and J 4 bases; bases outside gene matches: 7. DNA for the CDR3: TGTGCCAGCTCACAAATGACTAGCGGGAAGGCAGATACGCAGTATTTT. It codes for CASSQMTSGKADTQYF.

The CDR3 reads CASSFRLAHVDEQFF. The CDR3 DNA reads TGTGCCAGCAGCTTTCGACTAGCTCACGTCGATGAGCAGTTCTTC. V and J are TRBV5-6 and TRBJ2-1, with 7 positions matching TRBD2. Trimming cost V 2 bases and J 8 bases; bases outside gene matches: 10. The CDR3 contains 15 residues. Germline V lookup: CDR1 SGHDT, CDR2 YYEEEE.

The chain employs TRBV19 and TRBJ2-6; the D gene is possibly TRBD2 (5 bases). This CDR3 has 17 residues. The germline gives CDR1 LNHDA, CDR2 SQIVND (reference sequence). The V end lost 6 bases, the J end lost 4 bases, and 19 bases lay between the germline ends. CDR3 DNA sequence: TGTGCCAGTAGCGACACAACAAGAGGGCCGGGGGCCAACGTCCTGACTTTC. This codes for CASSDTTRGPGANVLTF.

This rearrangement joins TRBV6-6 to TRBJ1-2; a weak D match, TRBD1 (6 bases). Trimming pared 6 bases from V and 2 bases from J, leaving 7 bases between. CDR3 length: 12 residues. Germline V gene sequence: CDR1 MNHNY, CDR2 SVGAGI (reference sequence). In DNA form, the CDR3 reads TGTGCCAGCAGACAGGGCAACTATGGCTACACCTTC. Translated, it gives CASRQGNYGYTF.

The rearrangement links TRBV5-1 to TRBJ1-5, with no clear D. This CDR3 contains 13 residues. Germline CDR1 SGHRS, CDR2 YFSETQ. V was trimmed by 4 bases and J by 5 bases, leaving 10 bases between them. This CDR3 is CASSPMGDQPQHF. In nucleotides, the CDR3 is TGCGCCAGCAGCCCAATGGGAGATCAGCCCCAGCATTTT.

The chain uses TRBV30 and TRBJ1-5; 7 bases agree with TRBD1. CDR1 is GTSNPN, CDR2 SVGIG, per germline (reference sequence). The CDR3 extends over 14 amino acids. CDR3 region: CAGGRTGKNQPQHF. CDR3 in DNA: TGTGCTGGTGGGCGGACAGGAAAGAATCAGCCCCAGCATTTT.

The chain recombines TRBV12-5 with TRBJ2-1, with D perhaps TRBD1 (5 bases). The CDR3 totals 13 residues. Per the germline V gene, CDR1 is LGHNT and CDR2 is FRNRAP. Trimming took off 2 bases at V and 7 bases at J, with 9 bases between the two ends. DNA of the CDR3: TGTGCTAGTGGTTTGACGCAGGGTAATGAGCAGTTCTTC. It is translated as CASGLTQGNEQFF. Supplemented by reference TRBV12-5 and TRBJ2-1, the full variable domain reads DARVTQTPRHKVTEMGQEVTMRCQPILGHNTVFWYRQTMMQGLELLAYFRNRAPLDDSGMPKDRFSAEMPDATLATLKIQPSEPRDSAVYFCASGLTQGNEQFFGPGTRLTVL.

This chain links TRBV2 with TRBJ2-1, with D maybe TRBD2 (5 bases). The CDR3 runs 11 residues. Germline CDR1 and CDR2: SNHLY and FYNNEI. V lost 11 bases and J 9 bases, leaving 14 bases between the germline ends. For the CDR3, the DNA is TGTGCCGGAAGGGAGATTGGTGAGCAGTTCTTC. It encodes CAGREIGEQFF.

The chain links TRBV9 to TRBJ1-2; TRBD1 is a possible D gene (6 bases). The V gene's germline CDR1 is SGDLS and CDR2 YYNGEE. V was cut by 2 bases and J by 6 bases, with 11 bases left in between. This CDR3 contains 13 residues. The CDR3 here is CASSVQGKDGYTF. The CDR3 DNA reads TGTGCCAGCAGCGTGCAGGGGAAGGATGGCTACACCTTC.

J is TRBJ2-2 and V is TRBV4-1, with D perhaps matching TRBD2 (5 bases). From germline, CDR1 is MGHRA and CDR2 YSYEKL. The CDR3 is made up of 16 amino acids. Trimming shortened V by 1 base and J by 0 bases, and 9 bases separated the two germline ends. CDR3 protein: CASSQAPGTNTGELFF. The DNA for the CDR3 is TGCGCCAGCAGCCAAGCCCCGGGAACGAACACCGGGGAGCTGTTTTTT.

The chain joins TRBV2 to TRBJ1-2, with D possibly being TRBD1 (5 bases). The CDR3 runs to 14 residues. Germline V gene sequence: CDR1 SNHLY, CDR2 FYNNEI. V lost 4 bases, J lost 4 bases, and 13 bases lay in between. CDR3 in DNA: TGTGCCAGCAGTGGCAGGGATGTTACCTATGGCTACACCTTC. It yields the protein CASSGRDVTYGYTF.

V gene TRBV5-1 combines with J gene TRBJ2-1; D is uncertain. This CDR3 has 14 residues. Germline V gene data show CDR1 as SGHRS and CDR2 as YFSETQ. With 5 bases removed from V and 10 bases from J, the gap between germline ends came to 19 bases. CDR3 protein: CASRVSSTGDEQFF. In DNA, the CDR3 is TGCGCCAGCAGGGTTAGTAGTACGGGTGACGAGCAGTTCTTC.

V and J are TRBV11-2 and TRBJ1-2, with D tentatively TRBD1 (5 bases). Trimming removed 4 bases at V and 6 bases at J, with 15 bases between. The CDR3 length is 14 residues. In germline, CDR1 is SGHAT, CDR2 FQNNGV. CDR3 amino acids: CASSYGTTIDGYTF. CDR3 sequence (DNA): TGTGCCAGCAGCTACGGGACCACGATTGATGGCTACACCTTC. Supplemented by reference TRBV11-2 and TRBJ1-2, the full variable domain reads EAGVAQSPRYKIIEKRQSVAFWCNPISGHATLYWYQQILGQGPKLLIQFQNNGVVDDSQLPKDRFSAERLKGVDSTLKIQPAKLEDSAVYLCASSYGTTIDGYTFGSGTRLTVV.